The clone carrying this T cell receptor (beta chain) occurred a few times. Its target is not known. The CDR3 spans 13 residues. CDR1 and CDR2 from the germline V gene are DFQATT and SNEGSKA (reference sequence). V lost 0 bases and J lost 4, with 9 bases in between. Then a second PCR, running roughly 6 to 11 cycles, was carried out with a sample-barcoded 5' primer and a J-beta primer mix. Every cDNA molecule carried a tag from a template-switch adaptor bearing 12 random nucleotides. TCRdb re-derived calls from the 5' RACE reads in MiXCR, one entry per CDR3 protein. Of 700,000 to 850,000 distinct CDR3 sequences detected, around 34% appear once; the ten largest clones hold 13%. These data are taken from a study of blood T cells in healthy people across ages. Overall study findings and caveats: Naive T cell percentage showed a strong correlation with TCR beta diversity.

The sequence came from a man aged 18 to 30 in good health. The sample comprised blood. This sequence joins TRBV20-1 and TRBJ1-1; D call uncertain. The CDR3 region is CSARDRGVTEAFF. The CDR3 DNA follows: TGCAGTGCTAGAGATCGGGGAGTCACTGAAGCTTTCTTT.